This entry concerns a single T cell receptor beta chain. Antigen: not known. Germline assignment: CDR1 LGHDT and CDR2 YNNKEL (reference sequence). V was clipped by 2 bases and J by 0 bases, with 17 bases between them. The CDR3 extends over 18 amino acids. Libraries were prepared by immunoSEQ multiplex PCR; TCRdb keeps only in-frame clonotypes and omits some of them. Of 95,000 to 100,000 clones in the sample, 90% were seen once. This sample is drawn from a study of T cell responses to AZD1222 COVID-19 vaccine. Study-wide points: As reported, nearly half of all spike-specific TCRs target variant regions that are unmutated. Possibly, clonal diversity was underestimated; donors were largely white British and included more females. Rises in breadth and depth of Spike-specific TCRs came after two AZD1222 doses. Spike-wide vaccine-associated CD4 TCRs dominated at 160-218 and 743-854.

The genes are TRBV3-1 (or the pseudogene TRBV3-2) and TRBJ2-1; a possible D gene is TRBD2 (6 bases). This sequence was found in an adult in good health. Here the sequenced sample was peripheral blood, taken on day 0 of AZD1222 vaccination. The DNA of the CDR3 is TGTGCCAGCAGCCAACAACTGGGCGGGGCAAGCTCCTACAATGAGCAGTTCTTC. The encoded protein is CASSQQLGGASSYNEQFF.